The T cell receptor (beta chain) described here comes from a study of T cell responses to AZD1222 COVID-19 vaccine. On the study more broadly: Pooled in the analysis were second doses at about 4 or about 12 weeks. Findings and limits, study-wide: Without day 14 samples, only post-peak T cell repertoires were studied. Spike-specific TCR breadth and depth rose after two AZD1222 doses. Clonal diversity may have been underestimated, and the donors were mostly white British, with more females than males.

Germline V lookup: CDR1 SGDLS, CDR2 YYNGEE. J lost 4 bases, V lost 4 bases, and 19 bases had no gene match. CDR3 length: 18 amino acids. Profiled with immunoSEQ multiplex PCR; TCRdb holds only in-frame clones, not every one. This table has about 150,000 clones, roughly 89% appearing once. Regarding this clone: No antigen is known for it.

The source of this sequence is an adult in good health. The sequences come from peripheral blood, collected on day 0 of AZD1222 vaccination. V is TRBV9 and J is TRBJ1-2; 7 bases align to TRBD1. CDR3 loop: CASSSQFLKGTEGYGYTF. CDR3 nucleotide sequence: TGTGCCAGCAGCTCACAGTTTCTGAAAGGGACAGAGGGCTATGGCTACACCTTC.